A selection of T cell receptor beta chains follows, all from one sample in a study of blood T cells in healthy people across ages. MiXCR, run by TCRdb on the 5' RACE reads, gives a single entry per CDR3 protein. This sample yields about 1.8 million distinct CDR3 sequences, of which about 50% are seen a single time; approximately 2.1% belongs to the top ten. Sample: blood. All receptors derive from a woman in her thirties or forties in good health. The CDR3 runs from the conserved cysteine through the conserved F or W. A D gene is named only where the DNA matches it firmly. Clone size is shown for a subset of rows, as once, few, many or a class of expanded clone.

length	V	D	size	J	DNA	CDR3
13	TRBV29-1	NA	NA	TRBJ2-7	TGCAGCGTTGTTTTCAGGGGTACCTACGAGCAGTACTTC	CSVVFRGTYEQYF
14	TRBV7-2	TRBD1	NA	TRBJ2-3	TGTGCCAGCAGCCCCGACAGGGGAGGCAATACGCAGTATTTT	CASSPDRGGNTQYF
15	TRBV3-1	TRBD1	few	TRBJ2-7	TGTGCCAGCAGCCTGTCCCCGGGACAGGGCGGCGAGCAGTACTTC	CASSLSPGQGGEQYF
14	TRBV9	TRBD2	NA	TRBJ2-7	TGTGCCAGCAGTGGACTAGCTAATACCTACGAGCAGTACTTC	CASSGLANTYEQYF
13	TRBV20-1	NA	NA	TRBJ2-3	TGCAGTGCTACAGGGTTGACCACAGATACGCAGTATTTT	CSATGLTTDTQYF
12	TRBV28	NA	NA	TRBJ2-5	TGTGCCAGCGGGATCCTAGGAGAGACCCAGTACTTC	CASGILGETQYF
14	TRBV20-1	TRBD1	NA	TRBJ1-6	TGCAGTGCTAAAAAACAGGGGGCGAATTCACCCCTCCACTTT	CSAKKQGANSPLHF
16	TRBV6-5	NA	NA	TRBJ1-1	TGTGCCAGCAGTTACTCAACAGGGAGGAGCAACACTGAAGCTTTCTTT	CASSYSTGRSNTEAFF
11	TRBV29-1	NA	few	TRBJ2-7	TGCAGCGTTGGGGGGTTCCCCGAGCAGTACTTC	CSVGGFPEQYF
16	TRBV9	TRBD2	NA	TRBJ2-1	TGTGCCAGCAGCCAGACTGGCGGGGGGTTTTACAATGAGCAGTTCTTC	CASSQTGGGFYNEQFF
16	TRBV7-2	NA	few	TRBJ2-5	TGTGCCAGCAGCCCTTCGGGACCTGGTTGGCAAGAGACCCAGTACTTC	CASSPSGPGWQETQYF
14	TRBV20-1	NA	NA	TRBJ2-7	TGCAGTGCCCCGCTGGGGCAGGGGGGCTACGAGCAGTACTTC	CSAPLGQGGYEQYF
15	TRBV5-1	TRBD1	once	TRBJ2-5	TGCGCCAGCAGCTTGCAACAGGGGAGCCAAGAGACCCAGTACTTC	CASSLQQGSQETQYF
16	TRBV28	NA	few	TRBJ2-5	TGTGCCAGCAGTTTAAGTCGGGGTGGCAAGAAAGAGACCCAGTACTTC	CASSLSRGGKKETQYF
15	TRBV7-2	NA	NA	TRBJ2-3	TGTGCCAGCAGCTTAAGGGCCGGACTCTCAGATACGCAGTATTTT	CASSLRAGLSDTQYF
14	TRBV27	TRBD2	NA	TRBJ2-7	TGTGCCAGCGGAATAGCGGGTAGCTCCTACGAGCAGTACTTC	CASGIAGSSYEQYF
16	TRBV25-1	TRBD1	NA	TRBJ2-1	TGTGCCAGCAGTGAATTTGGGACAGGGTCCTACAATGAGCAGTTCTTC	CASSEFGTGSYNEQFF
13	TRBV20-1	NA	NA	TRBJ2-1	TGCAGTGCCCCGAGGGGGGTCCACAATGAGCAGTTCTTC	CSAPRGVHNEQFF
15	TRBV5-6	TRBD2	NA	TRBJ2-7	TGTGCCAGTCGAGGCTGGCGGGGGGGTCAGTACGAGCAGTACTTC	CASRGWRGGQYEQYF
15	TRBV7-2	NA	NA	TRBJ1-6	TGTGCCAGCAGCTTAGCTGGGCAGGGCCCCTCACCCCTCCACTTT	CASSLAGQGPSPLHF
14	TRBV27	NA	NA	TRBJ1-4	TGTGCCAGCCCAAAGGCAGAAACTAATGAAAAACTGTTTTTT	CASPKAETNEKLFF
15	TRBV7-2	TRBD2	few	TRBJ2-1	TGTGCCAGCAGCTTATGGGGGGGGGAGAACAATGAGCAGTTCTTC	CASSLWGGENNEQFF